What follows is one TCR beta chain and its context. The antigen remains undetermined. The germline CDR1 and CDR2 sequences are SEHNR and FQNEAQ (reference sequence). After removal of 4 bases from V and 10 bases from J, the junction contained 11 bases not matched to a gene. The CDR3 is 16 residues long. The sample is drawn from a study of graft-versus-host responses after intestinal transplantation. Turning to the study itself: Grafts that recipients had were multivisceral, liver-intestinal, or isolated intestinal transplants.

Profiled with immunoSEQ multiplex PCR; TCRdb holds only in-frame clones, not every one. The sample has over 80,000 clones, 86% seen once. General observations from the study: Researchers found GvH clones in recipient marrow, and some showed up first in ileum or blood. Levels of circulating GvH clones at their peak were associated with early post-transplant HvG declines.

The chain has TRBV7-9 and TRBJ2-3, with 13 positions matching TRBD2. This sequence originates from a human patient who received an intestinal transplant, so some T cells may come from the graft donor. Material: PBMCs, obtained 255 days after intestinal transplant. This CDR3 is CASSSPRTSGGQAQYF. CDR3 DNA: TGTGCCAGCAGCTCCCCTAGGACTAGCGGGGGTCAGGCGCAGTATTTT.